Listed below are T cell receptor beta chains from one sample, sequenced in a study of T cells in Graves' hyperthyroidism and ophthalmopathy. TCRdb itself ran the multiplex PCR reads through MiXCR, one entry per CDR3 protein. The data show a few hundred thousand distinct CDR3 sequences, less than 25% seen once. Sequencing input: blood. Source of these receptors: a man younger than 35 with Graves' hyperthyroidism. CDR3s include the opening cysteine and the closing phenylalanine or tryptophan. The order of the fields is V gene, D gene, clone size, J gene, CDR3 DNA, CDR3 protein. A D gene is named only where the DNA matches it firmly. A row's size may be missing; if present it is once, few, many or a size class.

V gene: TRBV29-1; D gene: NA; clone size: many; J gene: TRBJ2-2; CDR3 DNA: TGCAGCGTTTGGAGGCCGAACACCGGGGAGCTGTTTTTT; CDR3 protein: CSVWRPNTGELFF
V gene: TRBV6-2/TRBV6-3; D gene: NA; clone size: many; J gene: TRBJ1-3; CDR3 DNA: TGTGCCAGCATTACCGCCTCTGGAAACACCATATATTTT; CDR3 protein: CASITASGNTIYF
V gene: TRBV20-1; D gene: TRBD2; clone size: many; J gene: TRBJ2-7; CDR3 DNA: TGCAGTGCCCCCGGACTAGCGGGGGGCGAGCAGTACTTC; CDR3 protein: CSAPGLAGGEQYF
V gene: TRBV29-1; D gene: TRBD1; clone size: few; J gene: TRBJ2-5; CDR3 DNA: TGCAGCGTTGGTTCCGGGACAGTTGGGGGAGAGACCCAGTACTTC; CDR3 protein: CSVGSGTVGGETQYF
V gene: TRBV20-1; D gene: NA; clone size: NA; J gene: TRBJ2-5; CDR3 DNA: TGCAGTGCTAGAGATTCGGCCAGAAACTTACAAGAGACCCAGTACTTC; CDR3 protein: CSARDSARNLQETQYF
V gene: TRBV28; D gene: TRBD2; clone size: many; J gene: TRBJ2-5; CDR3 DNA: TGTGCCAGCAGTAATAGCGGGGGCCAAGAGACCCAGTACTTC; CDR3 protein: CASSNSGGQETQYF
V gene: TRBV27; D gene: NA; clone size: many; J gene: TRBJ2-7; CDR3 DNA: TGTGCCAGCAGTCCCCGTGGGAGATACGAGCAGTACTTC; CDR3 protein: CASSPRGRYEQYF
V gene: TRBV5-1; D gene: NA; clone size: few; J gene: TRBJ2-7; CDR3 DNA: TGCGCCAGCAGCCCGGAGGGACTCTACGAGCAGTACTTC; CDR3 protein: CASSPEGLYEQYF
V gene: TRBV15; D gene: NA; clone size: many; J gene: TRBJ1-5; CDR3 DNA: TGTGCCACCAGCAGAGACCGCCTGCCCCAGCATTTT; CDR3 protein: CATSRDRLPQHF
V gene: TRBV19; D gene: NA; clone size: many; J gene: TRBJ1-5; CDR3 DNA: TGTGCCAGTAGTATAATGTCAGACAGCAATCAGCCCCAGCATTTT; CDR3 protein: CASSIMSDSNQPQHF
V gene: TRBV20-1; D gene: NA; clone size: NA; J gene: TRBJ1-5; CDR3 DNA: TGCAGTGCTAGAGATAGGGGCAGGGAAAATTATAGCAATCAGCCCCAGCATTTT; CDR3 protein: CSARDRGRENYSNQPQHF
V gene: TRBV29-1; D gene: NA; clone size: many; J gene: TRBJ1-1; CDR3 DNA: TGCAGCGTTGATTCGTGGCCTGAAGCTTTCTTT; CDR3 protein: CSVDSWPEAFF
V gene: TRBV6-5; D gene: NA; clone size: many; J gene: TRBJ2-2; CDR3 DNA: TGTGCCAGCAGTTACGGCACCGGGGAGCTGTTTTTT; CDR3 protein: CASSYGTGELFF
V gene: TRBV30; D gene: NA; clone size: many; J gene: TRBJ2-6; CDR3 DNA: TGTGCCTGGAGCGCGGGGTCTGGGGCCAACGTCCTGACTTTC; CDR3 protein: CAWSAGSGANVLTF
V gene: TRBV20-1; D gene: NA; clone size: few; J gene: TRBJ1-2; CDR3 DNA: TGCGGTCCTAGTCAGAACTATGGCTACACCTTC; CDR3 protein: CGPSQNYGYTF
V gene: TRBV6-1; D gene: NA; clone size: many; J gene: TRBJ2-5; CDR3 DNA: TGTGCCAGCAGGAGTGGGGAGACCCAGTACTTC; CDR3 protein: CASRSGETQYF
V gene: TRBV15; D gene: NA; clone size: many; J gene: TRBJ1-2; CDR3 DNA: TGTGCCACCAGCAGAGATAACACGGGGTACGGCTATGGCTACACCTTC; CDR3 protein: CATSRDNTGYGYGYTF
V gene: TRBV25-1; D gene: TRBD2; clone size: NA; J gene: TRBJ2-1; CDR3 DNA: TGTGCCAGCAGGCCCTGGGGGGGGTGGGGTGAGCAGTTCTTC; CDR3 protein: CASRPWGGWGEQFF
V gene: TRBV5-4; D gene: NA; clone size: few; J gene: TRBJ2-6; CDR3 DNA: TGTGCCAGCAGCTTGCGGTCAAGACTCTCTGGGGCCAACGTCCTGACTTTC; CDR3 protein: CASSLRSRLSGANVLTF
V gene: TRBV12-3/TRBV12-4; D gene: NA; clone size: NA; J gene: TRBJ2-2; CDR3 DNA: TGTGCCAGCAGACTCCTGGAAACCGGGGAGCTGTTTTTT; CDR3 protein: CASRLLETGELFF
V gene: TRBV10-3; D gene: NA; clone size: NA; J gene: TRBJ1-2; CDR3 DNA: TGTGCCATCAGTGAGTCAGTTCCGAGACAGGCAGACTATGGCTACACCTTC; CDR3 protein: CAISESVPRQADYGYTF
V gene: TRBV12-3/TRBV12-4; D gene: NA; clone size: few; J gene: TRBJ1-2; CDR3 DNA: TGTGCCAGCAGTAGGGACGGATTGGCCCTCTATGGCTACACCTTC; CDR3 protein: CASSRDGLALYGYTF
V gene: TRBV13; D gene: TRBD1; clone size: many; J gene: TRBJ2-2; CDR3 DNA: TGTGCCAGCAGCCCCTGGGTGAGGGACAGGGACCCGACTAGGTACACCGGGGAGCTGTTTTTT; CDR3 protein: CASSPWVRDRDPTRYTGELFF
V gene: TRBV2; D gene: TRBD1; clone size: few; J gene: TRBJ2-7; CDR3 DNA: TGTGCCAGCGAAGGAGACAGGGCAAGCGAGCAGTACTTC; CDR3 protein: CASEGDRASEQYF
V gene: TRBV20-1; D gene: NA; clone size: many; J gene: TRBJ1-2; CDR3 DNA: TGCAGTGCTAGAGAAACAGGGAGTACTAACTATGGCTACACCTTC; CDR3 protein: CSARETGSTNYGYTF
V gene: TRBV19; D gene: NA; clone size: many; J gene: TRBJ1-2; CDR3 DNA: TGTGCCAGTAGTTACAGATCGGCGTATGGCTACACCTTC; CDR3 protein: CASSYRSAYGYTF
V gene: TRBV6-5; D gene: NA; clone size: many; J gene: TRBJ1-2; CDR3 DNA: TGTGCCAGCAGTTACTCGTTCCAGGGCTTTGGCTACACCTTC; CDR3 protein: CASSYSFQGFGYTF
V gene: TRBV28; D gene: TRBD1; clone size: few; J gene: TRBJ1-2; CDR3 DNA: TGTGCCAGCAGTTTCCGGGACAGGGCCGGGGGCTACACCTTC; CDR3 protein: CASSFRDRAGGYTF
V gene: TRBV6-1; D gene: NA; clone size: many; J gene: TRBJ1-1; CDR3 DNA: TGTGCCAGCAGTCCGGGTCTCATGAACACTGAAGCTTTCTTT; CDR3 protein: CASSPGLMNTEAFF
V gene: TRBV19; D gene: NA; clone size: many; J gene: TRBJ1-1; CDR3 DNA: TGTGCCAGTATGGGGGGCAAGTTGAACACTGAAGCTTTCTTT; CDR3 protein: CASMGGKLNTEAFF
V gene: TRBV4-1; D gene: NA; clone size: many; J gene: TRBJ2-7; CDR3 DNA: TGCGCCAGCAGCCAAGTTCCAGGACCCCGGTACGAGCAGTACTTC; CDR3 protein: CASSQVPGPRYEQYF
V gene: TRBV11-2; D gene: TRBD1; clone size: many; J gene: TRBJ1-2; CDR3 DNA: TGTGCCAGCAGCTTAAATGGACAGGGCGGGAGCTATGGCTACACCTTC; CDR3 protein: CASSLNGQGGSYGYTF
V gene: TRBV4-1; D gene: TRBD1; clone size: few; J gene: TRBJ1-2; CDR3 DNA: TGCGCCAGCAGCTCGTATTCGGACAGGGACTGGTATGGCTACACCTTC; CDR3 protein: CASSSYSDRDWYGYTF
V gene: TRBV6-1; D gene: TRBD1; clone size: many; J gene: TRBJ1-2; CDR3 DNA: TGTGCCAGTTGCCGGGGACAGGGCGGTATTCCGGAAGGCTACACCTTC; CDR3 protein: CASCRGQGGIPEGYTF
V gene: TRBV15; D gene: NA; clone size: many; J gene: TRBJ2-7; CDR3 DNA: TGTGCCACCAGCAGAGGGGCAGGGTACTACGAGCAGTACTTC; CDR3 protein: CATSRGAGYYEQYF
V gene: TRBV19; D gene: TRBD1; clone size: many; J gene: TRBJ2-7; CDR3 DNA: TGTGCCAGTAGCCAAACAGGGGGCGGAATGTACTTC; CDR3 protein: CASSQTGGGMYF
V gene: TRBV6-2/TRBV6-3; D gene: NA; clone size: many; J gene: TRBJ1-5; CDR3 DNA: TGTGCCAGCAGTTACGCAGGAGGCCAGCCCCAGCATTTT; CDR3 protein: CASSYAGGQPQHF
V gene: TRBV30; D gene: NA; clone size: NA; J gene: TRBJ1-6; CDR3 DNA: TGTGCCTGGAGTGTAACAGGGCGCGGTTCACCCCTCCACTTT; CDR3 protein: CAWSVTGRGSPLHF
V gene: TRBV30; D gene: NA; clone size: many; J gene: TRBJ1-2; CDR3 DNA: TGTGCCTGGAGTGTCGCGATCTATGGCTACACCTTC; CDR3 protein: CAWSVAIYGYTF
V gene: TRBV28; D gene: TRBD1; clone size: many; J gene: TRBJ1-5; CDR3 DNA: TGTGCCAGCAGTTTAGGGACAGGGCAGGGCAATCAGCCCCAGCATTTT; CDR3 protein: CASSLGTGQGNQPQHF
V gene: TRBV9; D gene: NA; clone size: many; J gene: TRBJ1-2; CDR3 DNA: TGTGCCAGCAGCGTAGAAGGAGGTGGCTACACCTTC; CDR3 protein: CASSVEGGGYTF
V gene: TRBV27; D gene: NA; clone size: many; J gene: TRBJ2-5; CDR3 DNA: TGTGCCAGCAGTTTTTCAGGGCTCCAAGAGACCCAGTACTTC; CDR3 protein: CASSFSGLQETQYF
V gene: TRBV28; D gene: NA; clone size: many; J gene: TRBJ1-5; CDR3 DNA: TGTGCCAGCAGTCCTCGGGATCAGCCCCAGCATTTT; CDR3 protein: CASSPRDQPQHF
V gene: TRBV20-1; D gene: NA; clone size: NA; J gene: TRBJ1-5; CDR3 DNA: TGCAGTGCTAGTGTCCAGTACAATCAGCCCCAGCATTTT; CDR3 protein: CSASVQYNQPQHF
V gene: TRBV28; D gene: NA; clone size: many; J gene: TRBJ1-1; CDR3 DNA: TGTGCCAGCAGTTTAGGGGGGCCGGTGACTGAAGCTTTCTTT; CDR3 protein: CASSLGGPVTEAFF
V gene: TRBV14; D gene: NA; clone size: NA; J gene: TRBJ2-2; CDR3 DNA: TGTGCCAGCAGCCAAGGCTTTACAAGAAACACCGGGGAGCTGTTTTTT; CDR3 protein: CASSQGFTRNTGELFF
V gene: TRBV11-2; D gene: NA; clone size: NA; J gene: TRBJ2-7; CDR3 DNA: TGTGCCAGCAGCTTGAGGCGGAACTACGAGCAGTACTTC; CDR3 protein: CASSLRRNYEQYF
V gene: TRBV12-3/TRBV12-4; D gene: TRBD1; clone size: many; J gene: TRBJ2-7; CDR3 DNA: TGTGCCAGCAGCACACAGGGGATCTACGAGCAGTACTTC; CDR3 protein: CASSTQGIYEQYF
V gene: TRBV12-3/TRBV12-4; D gene: TRBD1; clone size: many; J gene: TRBJ1-2; CDR3 DNA: TGTGCCAGCAGTTTAGGGACAGGGGGTGCTTCGGGATATGGCTACACCTTC; CDR3 protein: CASSLGTGGASGYGYTF
V gene: TRBV29-1; D gene: NA; clone size: NA; J gene: TRBJ2-5; CDR3 DNA: TGCAGCGTTAAACCACAGGGATCAGAGACCCAGTACTTC; CDR3 protein: CSVKPQGSETQYF